These T cell receptor beta chains were read from a single sample in a study of blood T cell repertoires in COVID-19. Generated by immunoSEQ multiplex PCR, the TCRdb table keeps only in-frame clones and is missing some. The sample has about 120,000 clones, around four fifths seen once. Sequencing was carried out using peripheral blood. The source is a man in his sixties with acute or convalescent COVID-19. Each CDR3 is given with its conserved first and last residue. The order of the fields is CDR3 protein, CDR3 DNA, D gene, V gene, clone size, J gene. A D gene is named only where the DNA matches it firmly. Rows give clone size only sometimes, using once, few, many, or a class for an expanded clone.

cdr3_aa: CASSVRVSGANVLTF; cdr3_nt: TGTGCCAGCAGCGTGAGGGTCTCTGGGGCCAACGTCCTGACTTTC; d_call: .; v_call: TRBV9; clone_size: .; j_call: TRBJ2-6
cdr3_aa: CASSTPRKTGTSEAFF; cdr3_nt: TGTGCCAGCAGTACCCCGAGAAAAACAGGGACGAGTGAAGCTTTCTTT; d_call: .; v_call: TRBV28; clone_size: .; j_call: TRBJ1-1
cdr3_aa: CASSQSGSYYEQYF; cdr3_nt: TGCGCCAGCAGCCAATCCGGGTCCTATTACGAGCAGTACTTC; d_call: .; v_call: TRBV5-1; clone_size: few; j_call: TRBJ2-7
cdr3_aa: CASSNTDTGVFTDTQYF; cdr3_nt: TGTGCCAGCAGTAATACGGACACGGGAGTATTTACAGATACGCAGTATTTT; d_call: .; v_call: TRBV4-2; clone_size: .; j_call: TRBJ2-3
cdr3_aa: CASSSLPGVETQYF; cdr3_nt: TGCGCCAGCAGCTCTCTACCGGGGGTGGAGACCCAGTACTTC; d_call: .; v_call: TRBV5-1; clone_size: .; j_call: TRBJ2-5
cdr3_aa: CASSWGPSAGELFF; cdr3_nt: TGCGCCAGCAGCTGGGGGCCTAGTGCCGGGGAGCTGTTTTTT; d_call: .; v_call: TRBV5-1; clone_size: .; j_call: TRBJ2-2
cdr3_aa: CASWGLANEQFF; cdr3_nt: TGTGCCAGCTGGGGACTAGCGAATGAGCAGTTCTTC; d_call: TRBD2; v_call: TRBV5-5; clone_size: .; j_call: TRBJ2-1
cdr3_aa: CASSWGQGYTEAFF; cdr3_nt: TGTGCCAGCAGCTGGGGACAGGGGTACACTGAAGCTTTCTTT; d_call: TRBD1; v_call: TRBV11-2; clone_size: .; j_call: TRBJ1-1
cdr3_aa: CASSEIGPYEQYF; cdr3_nt: TGCGCCAGCAGTGAGATTGGCCCCTACGAGCAGTACTTC; d_call: .; v_call: TRBV10-2; clone_size: .; j_call: TRBJ2-7
cdr3_aa: CASSSQLAGGAYNEQFF; cdr3_nt: TGTGCCAGCAGTTCCCAGCTAGCGGGAGGGGCCTACAATGAGCAGTTCTTC; d_call: TRBD2; v_call: TRBV9; clone_size: .; j_call: TRBJ2-1